Below, 24 T cell receptor beta chains from the same sample are listed, as sequenced in a study of radiation and T cells in renal cell carcinoma. Time point defined: blood 4 weeks post-SBRT, at nephrectomy. Treatment given: 15 Gy SBRT to primary tumor, nephrectomy 4 weeks later. TCRdb keeps only in-frame clones here, not all; method: immunoSEQ multiplex PCR. The sample has roughly 58,000 clones, about 83% seen once. The specimen comprised blood, sampled from a patient whose treatment included radiotherapy and nephrectomy. The receptor source for this set is a man in his 60s with renal cell carcinoma.

This sequence joins TRBV19 and TRBJ2-1; 12 nucleotides match TRBD2. The CDR3 covers 16 residues. The trim removed 1 base at V and 2 bases at J, leaving 0 bases unmatched. Germline lookup yields CDR1 LNHDA and CDR2 SQIVND (reference sequence). DNA for the CDR3: TGTGCCAGTAGTATAGGGACTAGCGGGACCTACAATGAGCAGTTCTTC. Amino acid sequence: CASSIGTSGTYNEQFF.

The chain combines TRBV7-9 with TRBJ1-6; TRBD1 might be the D (5 bases). The germline gives CDR1 SEHNR, CDR2 FQNEAQ (reference sequence). Trimming took 0 bases from V and 8 from J, leaving 14 bases between them. CDR3 length equals 16 residues. The CDR3 here is CASSLAFQGGDSPLHF. CDR3 sequence (DNA): TGTGCCAGCAGCTTAGCTTTTCAGGGCGGTGATTCACCCCTCCACTTT.

J is TRBJ2-2 and V is TRBV7-8; 12 bases are a match to TRBD2. CDR1 and CDR2 (germline): SGHVS, FQNEAQ. This CDR3 contains 20 residues. The V segment lost 0 bases and the J segment 4 bases; nucleotides outside the gene matches: 12. The CDR3 nucleotides are TGTGCCAGCAGCTTAGCCCGACTAGCGGGGGTTAGCCTGAGCACCGGGGAGCTGTTTTTT. Protein sequence: CASSLARLAGVSLSTGELFF.

The chain recombines TRBV7-8 with TRBJ1-5; D is ambiguous. Per the germline V gene, CDR1 is SGHVS and CDR2 is FQNEAQ. The CDR3 loop spans 12 amino acids. Trimming shortened V by 2 bases and J by 3 bases, and 2 bases separated the two germline ends. The CDR3 spells CASSLHNQPQHF. Here the CDR3 DNA reads TGTGCCAGCAGCTTACACAATCAGCCCCAGCATTTT.

This clone appeared a single time. The V gene is TRBV19, the J gene TRBJ1-4, with a weak D call TRBD1 (6 bases). The V gene lost 7 bases and the J gene lost 7 bases, with 13 bases spanning the gap. Germline CDR1 reads LNHDA; CDR2 reads SQIVND (reference sequence). The CDR3 is 13 residues long. The CDR3 sequence is CASTGQHGEKLFF. The CDR3, as DNA: TGTGCCAGTACCGGACAGCACGGTGAAAAACTGTTTTTT.

This chain links TRBV15 with TRBJ1-6; TRBD1 matches at 9 bases. The ends lost 5 bases at V and 5 bases at J; junction bases unmatched: 4. Germline CDR1 is LNHNV and CDR2 is YYDKDF (reference sequence). The CDR3 spans 15 residues. The CDR3 nucleotides are TGTGCCACCAGCGTAACAGGGGGCCATAATTCACCCCTCCACTTT. Amino acids: CATSVTGGHNSPLHF.

Only one count was recorded for this clone. The chain carries TRBV30 and TRBJ2-2; 7 nucleotides match TRBD1. V lost 2 bases and J lost 6; bases outside the gene matches: 6. The CDR3 loop spans 14 amino acids. Germline V CDR1 and CDR2: GTSNPN, SVGIG (reference sequence). CDR3 in amino acids: CAWSWDSFAGELFF. CDR3 sequence (DNA): TGTGCCTGGAGTTGGGACAGCTTCGCCGGGGAGCTGTTTTTT.

The gene calls are TRBV5-8 and TRBJ2-7; TRBD1 matches 8 bases. The V gene's germline CDR1 is SGHTS and CDR2 YDEGEE. V lost 4 bases, J lost 0 bases, and 0 bases stayed unmatched. This CDR3 is 13 amino acids long. DNA for the CDR3: TGTGCCAGCAGCCAGGGGGCCTCCTACGAGCAGTACTTC. Residues: CASSQGASYEQYF.

This clone is medium-sized (0.01 to 0.1%) within its sample. This chain connects TRBV2 to TRBJ1-5, with D possibly TRBD1 on 5 matching bases. Germline V gives CDR1 SNHLY, CDR2 FYNNEI. The CDR3 length is 13 residues. The ends were cut back, 7 bases at V and 4 bases at J, with 11 bases in the middle. The CDR3 nucleotides read TGTGCCAGCAACCAGGGACTTAATCAGCCCCAGCATTTT. Translated: CASNQGLNQPQHF.

A few counts support this clone. V gene TRBV19 combines with J gene TRBJ2-1, with D possibly matching TRBD1 (6 bases). The ends were cut back, 2 bases at V and 11 bases at J, with 13 bases in the middle. This CDR3 is 13 amino acids long. Germline V gene data show CDR1 as LNHDA and CDR2 as SQIVND (reference sequence). CDR3 coding DNA: TGTGCCAGTAGTATACGATCGGACAGCCAGCAGTTCTTC. Its translation is CASSIRSDSQQFF. Drawing the rest from reference TRBV19 and TRBJ2-1, the complete variable domain is DGGITQSPKYLFRKEGQNVTLSCEQNLNHDAMYWYRQDPGQGLRLIYYSQIVNDFQKGDIAEGYSVSREKKESFPLTVTSAQKNPTAFYLCASSIRSDSQQFFGPGTRLTVL.

The chain joins TRBV9 to TRBJ2-5; 9 bases are shared with TRBD1. CDR1 SGDLS and CDR2 YYNGEE come from the germline V gene. The CDR3 is 16 amino acids. Losses at the gene ends were 0 bases for V and 5 bases for J; bases not matched to a gene: 8. CDR3 amino acids: CASSVVGQGVRETQYF. CDR3 nucleotide sequence: TGTGCCAGCAGCGTAGTGGGACAGGGAGTTAGGGAGACCCAGTACTTC.

The chain combines TRBV7-8 with TRBJ2-5; TRBD1 matches at 10 bases. CDR1 SGHVS and CDR2 FQNEAQ come from the germline V gene. The CDR3 consists of 15 residues. V lost 4 bases and J lost 5; bases outside the gene matches: 7. The CDR3, as DNA: TGTGCCAGCAGCTGGGACAGGGGCTTACGTGAGACCCAGTACTTC. Amino acid sequence: CASSWDRGLRETQYF.

V usage is TRBV11-2 and J usage is TRBJ1-1; 7 bases fit TRBD1. The ends lost 8 bases at V and 4 bases at J; junction bases unmatched: 10. CDR1 and CDR2 from the germline V gene are SGHAT and FQNNGV. The CDR3 spans 14 residues. The CDR3, as DNA: TGTGCCAGCGGCGAAGGGGGCCCGGGCACTGAAGCTTTCTTT. Its translation is CASGEGGPGTEAFF.

V and J are TRBV18 and TRBJ1-2, with TRBD1 matching over 7 bases. V was pared by 3 bases and J by 4 bases, with 14 bases of the junction left unmatched. The CDR3 covers 17 residues. CDR1 and CDR2 from the germline V gene are KGHSH and LQKENI. The DNA for the CDR3 is TGTGCCAGCTCACCCCCTAATCCTACAGGGGATAGCTATGGCTACACCTTC. Its translation: CASSPPNPTGDSYGYTF.

The rearrangement uses TRBV23-1 and TRBJ1-1; no reliable D call. TRBV23-1 falls under the ORF class, with uncertain function. V was clipped by 0 bases and J by 5 bases, with 19 bases between them. This CDR3 is built from 17 residues. The chain's CDR3 is CASSQSWCEGGWTEAFF. The CDR3 coding sequence is TGCGCCAGCAGTCAATCGTGGTGCGAGGGCGGGTGGACTGAAGCTTTCTTT.

The chain recombines TRBV5-1 with TRBJ1-1; no clear D gene. Per the germline V gene, CDR1 is SGHRS and CDR2 is YFSETQ. The CDR3 is 16 amino acids. V was cut by 4 bases and J by 1 base, with 17 bases left in between. In nucleotides, the CDR3 is TGCGCCAGCAGCACCGACATCCCTCTTCAGAACACTGAAGCTTTCTTT. Encoded protein: CASSTDIPLQNTEAFF.

This clone was counted only a few times. The chain couples TRBV30 to TRBJ2-7; TRBD1 is a possible D gene (6 bases). This CDR3 comprises 13 residues. The germline V gene encodes CDR1 GTSNPN and CDR2 SVGIG (reference sequence). V was cut by 3 bases and J by 2 bases, with 11 bases left in between. The chain's CDR3 is CAWREQGAYEQYF. DNA of the CDR3: TGTGCCTGGAGGGAACAGGGTGCCTACGAGCAGTACTTC.

This clone has a single count. DNA for the CDR3: TGCGCCAGCAAACAGGGGACGGGCAATTCACCCCTCCACTTT. Amino acid sequence: CASKQGTGNSPLHF. The chain couples TRBV5-1 to TRBJ1-6, with 7 bases identical to TRBD1. J lost 7 bases, V lost 6 bases, and 7 bases had no gene match. Germline V gene data show CDR1 as SGHRS and CDR2 as YFSETQ. The CDR3 totals 14 residues.

The chain is built from TRBV5-1 and TRBJ2-5; the D is unclear. V was trimmed by 0 bases and J by 4 bases, leaving 10 bases between them. CDR1 and CDR2 from the germline V gene are SGHRS and YFSETQ. This CDR3 comprises 14 residues. The CDR3 loop is CASSLVSPRETQYF. CDR3 coding DNA: TGCGCCAGCAGCTTGGTTTCCCCGAGAGAGACCCAGTACTTC.

This clone came up once. The chain is built from TRBV6-6 and TRBJ2-1; a possible D gene is TRBD1 (6 bases). V lost 4 bases and J 5 bases, leaving 12 bases between the germline ends. Germline-derived CDR1 and CDR2 are MNHNY and SVGAGI (reference sequence). The CDR3 covers 14 residues. The CDR3 spells CASSLSPGDNEQFF. For the CDR3, the DNA is TGTGCCAGCAGTTTAAGCCCAGGGGACAATGAGCAGTTCTTC.

The chain joins TRBV7-2 to TRBJ2-1; D gene uncertain. CDR3 length: 12 amino acids. Germline values: CDR1 SGHTA, CDR2 FQGNSA. The V end lost 6 bases, the J end lost 5 bases, and 8 bases lay between the germline ends. CDR3 nucleotides: TGTGCCAGCAGGTACTGGAACAATGAGCAGTTCTTC. Amino acid sequence: CASRYWNNEQFF.

This clone was detected only once. CDR3 nucleotides: TGTGCCAGCAGCTTAGATGACATCGTCTATGGCTACACCTTC. Amino acids: CASSLDDIVYGYTF. The chain links TRBV11-2 to TRBJ1-2; D call uncertain. The CDR3 spans 14 residues. Trimming pared 0 bases from V and 4 bases from J, leaving 9 bases between. Germline values: CDR1 SGHAT, CDR2 FQNNGV. Full variable domain (outside the CDR3, taken from reference TRBV11-2 and TRBJ1-2): EAGVAQSPRYKIIEKRQSVAFWCNPISGHATLYWYQQILGQGPKLLIQFQNNGVVDDSQLPKDRFSAERLKGVDSTLKIQPAKLEDSAVYLCASSLDDIVYGYTFGSGTRLTVV.

Only one count was recorded for this clone. The chain links TRBV30 to TRBJ1-3; D is perhaps TRBD1 (6 bases). CDR1 GTSNPN and CDR2 SVGIG come from the germline V gene (reference sequence). The V end lost 1 base, the J end lost 2 bases, and 12 bases lay between the germline ends. The CDR3 consists of 15 residues. The CDR3 DNA reads TGTGCCTGGAGTGCCCAGGGGATAACTGGAAACACCATATATTTT. Translation gives CAWSAQGITGNTIYF.

V is TRBV29-1 and J is TRBJ2-5; D is undetermined. This CDR3 spans 13 amino acids. CDR1 SQVTM and CDR2 ANQGSEA come from the germline V gene. Trimming took off 3 bases at V and 3 bases at J, with 11 bases between the two ends. CDR3 loop: CSVETAKKETQYF. CDR3 sequence (DNA): TGCAGCGTTGAGACGGCGAAGAAAGAGACCCAGTACTTC. The full variable domain, in which reference TRBV29-1 and TRBJ2-5 provide the parts outside the CDR3, is SAVISQKPSRDICQRGTSLTIQCQVDSQVTMMFWYRQQPGQSLTLIATANQGSEATYESGFVIDKFPISRPNLTFSTLTVSNMSPEDSSIYLCSVETAKKETQYFGPGTRLLVL.